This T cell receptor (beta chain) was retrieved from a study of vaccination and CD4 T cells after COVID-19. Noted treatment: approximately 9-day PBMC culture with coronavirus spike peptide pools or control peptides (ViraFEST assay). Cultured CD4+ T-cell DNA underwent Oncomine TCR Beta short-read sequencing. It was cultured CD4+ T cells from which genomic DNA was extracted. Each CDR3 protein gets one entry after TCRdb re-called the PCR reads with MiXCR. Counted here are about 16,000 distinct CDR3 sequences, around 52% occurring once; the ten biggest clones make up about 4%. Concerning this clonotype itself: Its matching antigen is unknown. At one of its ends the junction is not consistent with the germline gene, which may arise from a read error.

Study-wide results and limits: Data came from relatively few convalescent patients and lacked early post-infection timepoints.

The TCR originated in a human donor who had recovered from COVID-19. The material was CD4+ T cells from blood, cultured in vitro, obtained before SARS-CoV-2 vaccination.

The CDR3 loop is CASSPTGYNSPLHF. Written as DNA, the CDR3 is TGCGCCAGCAGCCCGACAGGCTATAATTCACCCCTCCACTTT. This sequence joins TRBV7-9 and TRBJ1-6; TRBD1 might be the D (6 bases). In germline, CDR1 is SEHNR, CDR2 FQNEAQ (reference sequence). There are 14 residues in the CDR3. Together with reference TRBV7-9 and TRBJ1-6, the CDR3 gives the full variable domain: DTGVSQNPRHKITKRGQNVTFRCDPISEHNRLYWYRQTLGQGPEFLTYFQNEAQLEKSRLLSDRFSAERPKGSFSTLEIQRTEQGDSAMYLCASSPTGYNSPLHFGNGTRLTVT.